This T cell receptor beta chain was recovered during a study of cytomegalovirus exposure and HLA in healthy donors. Trimming took 0 bases from V and 6 from J, leaving 12 bases between them. The CDR3 has 15 amino acids. Germline V gene sequence: CDR1 SGHRS, CDR2 YFSETQ. A remark on this clone: The antigen remains unidentified.

Whole-study findings and limits: A later analysis by the authors found several of the most significant clusters apparently linked to common viral pathogens. Later on, a genetic analysis was performed. It linked a missense variant in DCLRE1C with V- and J-gene trimming of TCR beta. Earlier findings revealed that most TCR beta V segments proved productive either about 87% or about 30% of the time.

The PCR used 60 Vbeta and 13 Jbeta primers. Original handling: Unique TCR beta chains numbered around 80 million in a later analysis, with roughly 10 million shared. The method was immunoSEQ multiplex PCR; TCRdb's version includes in-frame clones alone and lacks a portion of them. The D gene and trimming were derived from the DNA, and the V and J assignments and clone size from that table. The data show approximately 190,000 clones, with 75% to 90% seen just once and 1.3% held by the top ten. The clonotype originates from a man aged 30-40 years in good health and CMV-seronegative. The V call is TRBV5-1, the J call TRBJ2-2, with D perhaps matching TRBD1 (6 bases). Sequenced: PBMCs. Here the CDR3 reads CASSLEAGVAGELFF. CDR3 sequence (DNA): TGCGCCAGCAGCTTGGAGGCAGGGGTTGCCGGGGAGCTGTTTTTT.